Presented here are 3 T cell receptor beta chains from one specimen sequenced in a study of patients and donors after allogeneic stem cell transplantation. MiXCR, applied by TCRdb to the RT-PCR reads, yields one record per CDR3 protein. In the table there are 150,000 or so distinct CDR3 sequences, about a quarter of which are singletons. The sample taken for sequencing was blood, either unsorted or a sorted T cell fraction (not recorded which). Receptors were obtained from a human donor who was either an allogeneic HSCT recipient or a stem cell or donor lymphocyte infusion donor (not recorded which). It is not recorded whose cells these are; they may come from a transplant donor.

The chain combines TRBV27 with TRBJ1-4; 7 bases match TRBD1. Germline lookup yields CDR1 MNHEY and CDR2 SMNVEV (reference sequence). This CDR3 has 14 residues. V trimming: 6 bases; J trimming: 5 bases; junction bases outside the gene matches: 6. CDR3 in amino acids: CASSRDSYNEKLFF. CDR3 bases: TGTGCCAGCAGCCGGGACAGTTACAATGAAAAACTGTTTTTT.

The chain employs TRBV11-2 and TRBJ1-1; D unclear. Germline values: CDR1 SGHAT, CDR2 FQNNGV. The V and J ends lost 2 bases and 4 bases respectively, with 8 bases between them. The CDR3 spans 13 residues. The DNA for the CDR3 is TGTGCCAGCAGCTTAAATTTGGCCACTGAAGCTTTCTTT. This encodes CASSLNLATEAFF. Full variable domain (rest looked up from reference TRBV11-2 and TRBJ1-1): EAGVAQSPRYKIIEKRQSVAFWCNPISGHATLYWYQQILGQGPKLLIQFQNNGVVDDSQLPKDRFSAERLKGVDSTLKIQPAKLEDSAVYLCASSLNLATEAFFGQGTRLTVV.

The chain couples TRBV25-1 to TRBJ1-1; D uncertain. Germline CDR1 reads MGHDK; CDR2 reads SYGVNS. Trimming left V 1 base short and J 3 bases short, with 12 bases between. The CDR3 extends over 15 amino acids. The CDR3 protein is CASSEFQEWDTEAFF. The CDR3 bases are TGTGCCAGCAGTGAATTCCAGGAATGGGACACTGAAGCTTTCTTT.